This is a list of T cell receptor beta chains from one sample in a study of blood T cell repertoires in COVID-19. Method: immunoSEQ multiplex PCR; TCRdb's copy keeps in-frame clones and lacks some. The sample lists approximately 500,000 clones, 70% to 90% occurring once. The sample was peripheral blood. These receptors were collected from a woman between 45 and 60 years old with COVID-19, enrolled during active disease. The CDR3 runs from the conserved cysteine through the conserved F or W. The D gene is left open where the match is weak. Size is omitted from some rows. Given values are once, few, many or a class for expanded clones.

v_gene,j_gene,d_gene,abundance,CDR3nt,CDR3aa
TRBV6-5,TRBJ1-1,NA,NA,TGTGCCAGCAGAAGGGGGATCCAGAACACTGAAGCTTTCTTT,CASRRGIQNTEAFF
TRBV21-1,TRBJ2-7,NA,NA,TGTGCCAGCCCGCGGTGCACCTACGAGCAGTACTTC,CASPRCTYEQYF
TRBV5-1,TRBJ2-1,TRBD1,NA,TGCGCCAGCAGCTCTTGGACAGGAAGGCGCAATGAGCAGTTCTTC,CASSSWTGRRNEQFF
TRBV7-2,TRBJ1-5,NA,NA,TGTGCCAGCAGCGCGACAGGTGGGAGCAATCAGCCCCAGCATTTT,CASSATGGSNQPQHF
TRBV13,TRBJ1-1,TRBD1,NA,TGTGCCAGCAGCTTAGGGGACAGGGCTGAAGCTTTCTTT,CASSLGDRAEAFF
TRBV13,TRBJ1-2,TRBD1,NA,TGTGCCAGCAGAATGACAGGGGGCGTCGAAGGCTACACCTTC,CASRMTGGVEGYTF
TRBV27,TRBJ2-1,NA,NA,TGTGCCAGCAGTTATCGGCTAGAAGGGGGTGAGCAGTTCTTC,CASSYRLEGGEQFF
TRBV30,TRBJ1-2,NA,NA,TGTGCCTCCCAGTCAGGGTTTTCCTATGGCTACACCTTC,CASQSGFSYGYTF
TRBV30,TRBJ1-2,TRBD1,NA,TGTGCCTGGAGCGCACAGGGGGCCTATGGCTACACCTTC,CAWSAQGAYGYTF
TRBV12-3/TRBV12-4,TRBJ1-1,NA,NA,TGTGCCAGCAGTTTAGTACGAGACACTGAAGCTTTCTTT,CASSLVRDTEAFF
TRBV3-1/TRBV3-2,TRBJ1-1,TRBD1,once,TGTGCCAGCAGCTTGGGACAGTCGAACACTGAAGCTTTCTTT,CASSLGQSNTEAFF
TRBV27,TRBJ1-5,TRBD1,few,TGTGCCAGCAGTTTGGGACAGAGCCTCTCGGCCCAGCATTTT,CASSLGQSLSAQHF
TRBV7-6,TRBJ1-1,NA,NA,TGTGCCAGCAGCTTAACGGGGGGCCGGGTCACTGAAGCTTTCTTT,CASSLTGGRVTEAFF
TRBV11-1,TRBJ2-1,NA,NA,TGTGCCAGCAGCTTCCTAGAACCCTCCTACAATGAGCAGTTCTTC,CASSFLEPSYNEQFF
TRBV6-1,TRBJ2-1,TRBD1,NA,TGTGCCAGCAGTGAAGCTCCCTGGGACAGGGGGAGCAATGAGCAGTTCTTC,CASSEAPWDRGSNEQFF
TRBV5-1,TRBJ1-2,NA,NA,TGCGCCAGCAGCTTGGCGGGACAAAGTAACTATGGCTACACCTTC,CASSLAGQSNYGYTF
TRBV18,TRBJ1-2,NA,NA,TGTGCCAGCCCAACCACAGGTCGGATAGGACTAGGCTACACCTTC,CASPTTGRIGLGYTF